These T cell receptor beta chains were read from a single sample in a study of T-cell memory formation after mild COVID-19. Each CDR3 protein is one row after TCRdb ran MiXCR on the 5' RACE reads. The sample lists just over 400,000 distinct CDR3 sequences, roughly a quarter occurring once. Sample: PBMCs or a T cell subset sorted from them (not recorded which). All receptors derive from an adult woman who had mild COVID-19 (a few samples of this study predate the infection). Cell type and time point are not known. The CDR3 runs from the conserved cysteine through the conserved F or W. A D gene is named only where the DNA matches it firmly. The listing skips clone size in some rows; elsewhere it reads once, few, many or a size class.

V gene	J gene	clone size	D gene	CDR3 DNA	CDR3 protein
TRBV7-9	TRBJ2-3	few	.	TGTGCCAGCGCAGGGCGGAGCACAGATACGCAGTATTTT	CASAGRSTDTQYF
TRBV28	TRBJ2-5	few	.	TGTGCCAGCAGTTCGGCGGGTATGGGGGAGACCCAGTACTTC	CASSSAGMGETQYF
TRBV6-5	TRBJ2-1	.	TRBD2	TGTGCCAGCAGTTACGGCACTAGCGGGAGGGGTGAGCAGTTCTTC	CASSYGTSGRGEQFF
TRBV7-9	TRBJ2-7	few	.	TGTGCCAGCAGCTTGGAGGGGGATTCGGCCTACGAGCAGTACTTC	CASSLEGDSAYEQYF
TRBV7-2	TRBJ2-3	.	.	TGTGCCAGCAGCTTAAGTATGTCCGCGCAGTATTTT	CASSLSMSAQYF
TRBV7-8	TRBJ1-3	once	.	TGTGCCAGCAGCTTAGCGGCTCTTACAGGGTTGCAAACGGCCAGGGACACCATATATTTT	CASSLAALTGLQTARDTIYF
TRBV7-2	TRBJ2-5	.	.	TGTGCCAGCATCCAAGGTCCAGAAGAGACCCAGTACTTC	CASIQGPEETQYF
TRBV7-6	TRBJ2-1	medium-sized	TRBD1	TGTGCCAGCAGCGTGGGACAGGTCTCCTACAATGAGCAGTTCTTC	CASSVGQVSYNEQFF
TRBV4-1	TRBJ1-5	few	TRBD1	TGCGCCAGCAGCCTAGGACAGGGGGACCATCAGCCCCAGCATTTT	CASSLGQGDHQPQHF
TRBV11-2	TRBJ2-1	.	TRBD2	TGTGCCAGCAGCGCAGCGGGGGGGGCCAATGAGCAGTTCTTC	CASSAAGGANEQFF
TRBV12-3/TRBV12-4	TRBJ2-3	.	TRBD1	TGTGCCAGCAGTTGGAACAGGGGGCGCGCAGATACGCAGTATTTT	CASSWNRGRADTQYF
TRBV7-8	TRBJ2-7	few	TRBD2	TGTGCCAGCAGCGGGGCGCGGACTAGCGGCTCCTACGAGCAGTACTTC	CASSGARTSGSYEQYF
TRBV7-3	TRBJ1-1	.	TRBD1	TGTGCCAGCAGCCCGACAGGGGGCTCGGGAACTGAAGCTTTCTTT	CASSPTGGSGTEAFF
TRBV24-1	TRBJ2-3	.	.	TGTGCCACCAGTGATTTAAGCTCCACCACAGATACGCAGTATTTT	CATSDLSSTTDTQYF
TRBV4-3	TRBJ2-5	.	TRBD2	TGCGCCAGCAGCCCCGAGACTAGCGGGAGGGCCGGTGAGACCCAGTACTTC	CASSPETSGRAGETQYF
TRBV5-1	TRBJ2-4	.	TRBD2	TGCGCCAGCAGCTTGGCCCCAGCGGGAGGGGTAAACATTCAGTACTTC	CASSLAPAGGVNIQYF
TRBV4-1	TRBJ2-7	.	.	TGCGCCAGCAGCCCGACGTCCTCTCCGACCTACGAGCAGTACTTC	CASSPTSSPTYEQYF
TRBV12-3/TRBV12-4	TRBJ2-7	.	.	TGTGCCAGCACTCGGGGTCTGAGCTCCTACGAGCAGTACTTC	CASTRGLSSYEQYF
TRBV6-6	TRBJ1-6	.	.	TGTGCCAGCAAAGCGACGGGAAATTCACCCCTCCACTTT	CASKATGNSPLHF
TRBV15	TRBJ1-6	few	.	TGTGCCACCAGCAGAGTGAGGTTCAGTTCACCCCTCCACTTT	CATSRVRFSSPLHF
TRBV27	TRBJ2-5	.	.	TGTGCCAGCAGTTTATTGTCTAGCCCTGAGACCCAGTACTTC	CASSLLSSPETQYF
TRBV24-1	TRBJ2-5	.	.	TGTGCCACCAGTGATGGATGGGAAGAGACCCAGTACTTC	CATSDGWEETQYF
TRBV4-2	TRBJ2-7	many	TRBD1	TGTGCCAGCAGCCAGGCCAACCTAGGGGGCTTGGGCGAGCAGTACTTC	CASSQANLGGLGEQYF
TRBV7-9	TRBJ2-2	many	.	TGTGCCAGCAGCATGGCAGTTAACACCGGGGAGCTGTTTTTT	CASSMAVNTGELFF
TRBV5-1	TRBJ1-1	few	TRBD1	TGCGCCAGCAGCCTCCGGACAGGGGACACTGAAGCTTTCTTT	CASSLRTGDTEAFF
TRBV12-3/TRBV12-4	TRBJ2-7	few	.	TGTGCCAGCAGCAGGTGGGGGGGCGCCTACGAGCAGTACTTC	CASSRWGGAYEQYF
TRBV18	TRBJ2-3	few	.	TGTGCCAGTCTTGCAGGGTACTCCCGAATTACAGATACGCAGTATTTT	CASLAGYSRITDTQYF
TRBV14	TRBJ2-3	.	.	TGTGCCAGCAGCCAAGCTCTAGCCGTCACAGATACGCAGTATTTT	CASSQALAVTDTQYF
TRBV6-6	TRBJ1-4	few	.	TGTGCCAGCAGTTACAGTGCGGGGGTTAATGAAAAACTGTTTTTT	CASSYSAGVNEKLFF
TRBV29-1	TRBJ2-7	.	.	TGCAGCGTTATCGGGGCGGCTCCCTACGAGCAGTACTTC	CSVIGAAPYEQYF
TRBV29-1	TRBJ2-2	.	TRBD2	TGCAGCGTACTAGCGGGCCGGTCGAACACCGGGGAGCTGTTTTTT	CSVLAGRSNTGELFF
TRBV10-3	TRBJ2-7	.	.	TGTGCCATCAGTGCTGGGCGGGACACCTACGAGCAGTACTTC	CAISAGRDTYEQYF
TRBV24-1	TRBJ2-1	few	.	TGTGCCACCAGTCGGTACAATGAGCAGTTCTTC	CATSRYNEQFF
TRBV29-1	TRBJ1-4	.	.	TGCAGCGGGGGCGGAGGTAATGAAAAACTGTTTTTT	CSGGGGNEKLFF
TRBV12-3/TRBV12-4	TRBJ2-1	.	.	TGTGCCAGCAGTTCGGCAGCCGGGTCCCGCAAAGAGCAGTTCTTC	CASSSAAGSRKEQFF
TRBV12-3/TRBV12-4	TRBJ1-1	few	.	TGTGCCAGCCGCAGTTCCGACACCTTGAACACTGAAGCTTTCTTT	CASRSSDTLNTEAFF
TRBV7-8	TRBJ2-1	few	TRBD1	TGTGCCAGCAGCAAAAACCGGGACAGGGGGCGGAATGAGCAGTTCTTC	CASSKNRDRGRNEQFF
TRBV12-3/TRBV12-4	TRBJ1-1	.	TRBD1	TGTGCCAGCAGTGGCGGACAGGGATTGAACACTGAAGCTTTCTTT	CASSGGQGLNTEAFF
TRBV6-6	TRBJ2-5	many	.	TGTGCCAGCACAATAGCGGATCAAGAGACCCAGTACTTC	CASTIADQETQYF
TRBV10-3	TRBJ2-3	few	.	TGTGCCATCAGTGAGTCGACGAGGGGGGGCCTAACAGATACGCAGTATTTT	CAISESTRGGLTDTQYF
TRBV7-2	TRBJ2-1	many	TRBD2	TGTGCCAGCCGCGGACTAGCGGGGGGGCCTAGCTCCTACAATGAGCAGTTCTTC	CASRGLAGGPSSYNEQFF
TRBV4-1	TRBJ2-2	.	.	TGCGCCAGCAGCCAAGTTCCGGGATACACGAACACCGGGGAGCTGTTTTTT	CASSQVPGYTNTGELFF
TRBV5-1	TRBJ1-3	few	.	TGCGCCAGCAGCTTGACGGGGCCTGGAAACACCATATATTTT	CASSLTGPGNTIYF